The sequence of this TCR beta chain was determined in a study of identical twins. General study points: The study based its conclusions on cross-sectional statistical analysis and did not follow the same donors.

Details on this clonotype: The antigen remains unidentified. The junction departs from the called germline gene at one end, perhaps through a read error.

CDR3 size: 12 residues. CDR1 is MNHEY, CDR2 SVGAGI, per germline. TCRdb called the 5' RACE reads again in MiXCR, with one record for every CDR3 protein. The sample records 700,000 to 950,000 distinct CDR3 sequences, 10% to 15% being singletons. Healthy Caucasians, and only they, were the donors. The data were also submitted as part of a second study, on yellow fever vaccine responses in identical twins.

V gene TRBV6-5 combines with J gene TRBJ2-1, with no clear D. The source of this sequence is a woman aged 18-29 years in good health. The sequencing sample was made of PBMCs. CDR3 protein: CASADSNNEQFF. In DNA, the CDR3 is TGTGCCAGCGCCGACTCCAACAATGAGCAGTTCTTC.